The 5 T cell receptor beta chains in this list originate from one sample, sequenced in a study of blood T cell repertoires in COVID-19. Sequencing was performed with immunoSEQ multiplex PCR; in TCRdb, only in-frame clones are kept and a portion is missing. The data show roughly 250,000 clones, around 89% seen once. Source material: peripheral blood. All receptors come from a man younger than 40 with acute or convalescent COVID-19.

The V call is TRBV7-2, the J call TRBJ2-1; 11 nucleotides match TRBD2. The V and J ends lost 4 bases and 6 bases, in that order; junction bases with no gene match: 8. In germline, CDR1 is SGHTA, CDR2 FQGNSA. The CDR3 runs to 16 residues. The CDR3 region has the DNA TGTGCCAGCAGCTCCGGCCTAGCGGGAGGACGCAATGAGCAGTTCTTC. Translated, it gives CASSSGLAGGRNEQFF.

The V and J genes are TRBV6-6 and TRBJ1-5; no firm D call. The CDR3 consists of 15 residues. Trimming pared 6 bases from V and 2 bases from J, leaving 14 bases between. Germline V gene lookup returns CDR1 MNHNY and CDR2 SVGAGI (reference sequence). CDR3 bases: TGTGCCAGCAGGTTTCCGGAAGGAGGCAATCAGCCCCAGCATTTT. This sequence encodes CASRFPEGGNQPQHF.

The chain couples TRBV2 to TRBJ1-2; maybe TRBD1 (6 bases). This CDR3 region has 13 residues. Germline CDR1 is SNHLY and CDR2 is FYNNEI. Trimming pared 5 bases from V and 6 bases from J, leaving 13 bases between. This chain's CDR3 is CASSPQGVDGYTF. The CDR3 nucleotides read TGTGCCAGCAGTCCACAGGGCGTCGATGGCTACACCTTC. The variable domain in full, with the rest retrieved from reference TRBV2 and TRBJ1-2, is EPEVTQTPSHQVTQMGQEVILRCVPISNHLYFYWYRQILGQKVEFLVSFYNNEISEKSEIFDDQFSVERPDGSNFTLKIRSTKLEDSAMYFCASSPQGVDGYTFGSGTRLTVV.

The chain couples TRBV12-3 or TRBV12-4 to TRBJ2-7, with unresolved D. The V and J ends lost 0 bases and 3 bases respectively, with 6 bases between them. The CDR3 consists of 13 residues. In DNA form, the CDR3 reads TGTGCCAGCAGTTTAGCGCAGGACTACGAGCAGTACTTC. Translation gives CASSLAQDYEQYF.

V gene TRBV9 combines with J gene TRBJ2-5; 7 nucleotides line up with TRBD1. Losses at the gene ends were 3 bases for V and 3 bases for J; bases not matched to a gene: 8. There are 15 residues in the CDR3. CDR1 is SGDLS, CDR2 YYNGEE, per germline. The CDR3 DNA reads as TGTGCCAGCAGCGCCCGGACAGGACAAGAAGAGACCCAGTACTTC. Protein: CASSARTGQEETQYF.